These T cell receptor beta chains were read from a single sample in a study of shared T cell receptors in the human thymus. Measured with immunoSEQ multiplex PCR; TCRdb has only the in-frame clones, and not every one. This table has 500,000 to 850,000 clones, 80% to 90% appearing once. Separately, the same data were catalogued under a study of human thymus T cells.

What was sequenced was thymocytes. The receptors stem from a boy in the first two years of life with a congenital heart defect. Each CDR3 is given with its conserved first and last residue. D genes are given only for firm matches. Clone size is shown for a subset of rows, as once, few, many or a class of expanded clone.

V gene,clone size,D gene,J gene,CDR3 protein,CDR3 DNA
TRBV2,NA,TRBD2,TRBJ2-1,CASSVPSGVSSYNEQFF,TGTGCCAGCAGTGTCCCTAGCGGGGTGAGCTCCTACAATGAGCAGTTCTTC
TRBV10-2,NA,TRBD1,TRBJ1-3,CASGQYPPGSGNTIYF,TGCGCTTCGGGACAGTACCCACCAGGGTCTGGAAACACCATATATTTT
TRBV7-9,NA,TRBD1,TRBJ1-4,CASRTDRGREKLFF,TGTGCCAGCAGGACTGACAGGGGGCGGGAAAAACTGTTTTTT
TRBV10-3,NA,TRBD1,TRBJ1-1,CAISDRDRGHTEAFF,TGTGCCATCAGTGATCGGGACAGGGGACACACTGAAGCTTTCTTT
TRBV11-2,NA,NA,TRBJ1-5,CASSPRDSQPQHF,TGTGCCAGCAGCCCCCGCGACTCTCAGCCCCAGCATTTT
TRBV29-1,NA,TRBD1,TRBJ1-1,CSVRRPRGRSTEAFF,TGCAGCGTGCGAAGGCCCAGGGGGAGGAGCACTGAAGCTTTCTTT
TRBV27,NA,TRBD1,TRBJ2-2,CASSAGGGTGELFF,TGTGCCAGCAGCGCAGGGGGTGGCACCGGGGAGCTGTTTTTT
TRBV2,few,NA,TRBJ2-7,CASSESYNISYEQYF,TGTGCCAGCAGTGAATCATATAACATATCCTACGAGCAGTACTTC
TRBV6-5,NA,NA,TRBJ2-3,CASSSTISTDTQYF,TGTGCCAGCAGTTCGACTATTAGCACAGATACGCAGTATTTT
TRBV7-2,NA,NA,TRBJ2-7,CASSLWGRTADYEQYF,TGTGCCAGCAGTTTATGGGGAAGGACAGCGGACTACGAGCAGTACTTC
TRBV14,NA,TRBD2,TRBJ2-6,CASSQGFLAGGPSGANVLTF,TGTGCCAGCAGCCAAGGGTTTCTAGCGGGAGGGCCTTCTGGGGCCAACGTCCTGACTTTC
TRBV19,NA,NA,TRBJ1-5,CASSNEDSNQPQHF,TGTGCCAGTAGTAATGAGGATTCTAATCAGCCCCAGCATTTT
TRBV28,NA,NA,TRBJ2-7,CASRTGPSSYEQYF,TGTGCCAGCAGAACAGGTCCTTCCTCCTACGAGCAGTACTTC
TRBV7-9,NA,NA,TRBJ1-1,CASSLGRGNTEAFF,TGTGCCAGCAGCTTAGGACGGGGGAACACTGAAGCTTTCTTT
TRBV4-3,NA,TRBD2,TRBJ2-6,CASSQEGGSRPGANVLTF,TGCGCCAGCAGCCAAGAGGGCGGGAGTCGCCCTGGGGCCAACGTCCTGACTTTC
TRBV19,NA,TRBD1,TRBJ2-4,CASRGNRGQLLAKNIQYF,TGTGCCAGTAGGGGGAACAGGGGGCAGTTACTAGCCAAAAACATTCAGTACTTC
TRBV15,once,NA,TRBJ1-2,CATSGTSNYGYTF,TGTGCCACCTCCGGGACATCCAACTATGGCTACACCTTC